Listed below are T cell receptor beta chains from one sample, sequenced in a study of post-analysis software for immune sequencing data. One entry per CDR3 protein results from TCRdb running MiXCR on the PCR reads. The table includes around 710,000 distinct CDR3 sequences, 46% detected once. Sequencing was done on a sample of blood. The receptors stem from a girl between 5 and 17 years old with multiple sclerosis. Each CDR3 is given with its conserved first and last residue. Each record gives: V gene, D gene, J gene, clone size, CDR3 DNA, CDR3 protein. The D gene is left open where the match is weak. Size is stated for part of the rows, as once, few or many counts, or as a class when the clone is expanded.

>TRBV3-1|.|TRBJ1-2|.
TGTGCCAGCAGCCAAAGTATGTTGGGGAATGGCTACACCTTC
CASSQSMLGNGYTF
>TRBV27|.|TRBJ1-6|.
TGTGCCAGCACCCCGAGGCAGGGTTTTAATTCACCCCTCCACTTT
CASTPRQGFNSPLHF
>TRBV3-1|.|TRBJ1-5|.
TGTGCCAGCAGCCAAGATCTACTGAGCAATCAGCCCCAGCATTTT
CASSQDLLSNQPQHF
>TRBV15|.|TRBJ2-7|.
TGTGCCACGAGCAGCCCAACCTTAAGCGAGCAGTACTTC
CATSSPTLSEQYF
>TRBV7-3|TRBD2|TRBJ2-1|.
TGTGCCAGCAGCCCCCTAGGACTAGCGGGAGGGAGCTCCTACAATGAGCAGTTCTTC
CASSPLGLAGGSSYNEQFF
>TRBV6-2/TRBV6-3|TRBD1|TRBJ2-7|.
TGTGCCAGCAGTTCCCAACAGCCGACAGGGCGACCTTCGAGGCAGTACTTC
CASSSQQPTGRPSRQYF
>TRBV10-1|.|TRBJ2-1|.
TGCGCCAGCAGTACTGGACAGATAAACAATGAGCAGTTCTTC
CASSTGQINNEQFF
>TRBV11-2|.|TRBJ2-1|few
TGTGCCAGCAGCTTAGGCATAGGGGTGGGTAATGAGCAGTTCTTC
CASSLGIGVGNEQFF
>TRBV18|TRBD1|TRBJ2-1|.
TGTGCCAGCTCAGCGGCCGGGACAGGGGTCAATGAGCAGTTCTTC
CASSAAGTGVNEQFF
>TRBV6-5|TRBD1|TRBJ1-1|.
TGTGCCAGCAGTTACTCTGAGACAGGGGGCTCCGGCACTGAAGCTTTCTTT
CASSYSETGGSGTEAFF
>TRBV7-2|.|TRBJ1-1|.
TGTGCCAGCACTGACAGACTGAACACTGAAGCTTTCTTT
CASTDRLNTEAFF
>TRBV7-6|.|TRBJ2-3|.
TGTGCCAGCAGCTTAGCTGTTGGAGGGCCTCCCACAGATACGCAGTATTTT
CASSLAVGGPPTDTQYF
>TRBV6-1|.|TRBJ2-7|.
TGTGCCAGCAGTACGACAATTCGTTACGAGCAGTACTTC
CASSTTIRYEQYF
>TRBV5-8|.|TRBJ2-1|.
TGTACCAGCAGATTTTGGGTCTACAATGAGCAGTTCTTC
CTSRFWVYNEQFF
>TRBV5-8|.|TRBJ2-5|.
TGTGCCAGCAGCTTGTTCTACTCGGAGGCCCAGTACTTC
CASSLFYSEAQYF
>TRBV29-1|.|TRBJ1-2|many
TGCAGCGTTGTATTAAATCAGGGCAACTATGGCTACACCTTC
CSVVLNQGNYGYTF
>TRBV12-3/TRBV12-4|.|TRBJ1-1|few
TGTGCCAGCAGTTTAAGGGCCTCGAGTGAAGCTTTCTTT
CASSLRASSEAFF
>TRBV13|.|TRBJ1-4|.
TGTGCCAGCAGCCCGATGCGGGAAAAACTGTTTTTT
CASSPMREKLFF
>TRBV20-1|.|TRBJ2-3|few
TGCAGTGCTAGAGATACAGATCATGTGGGAGATACGCAGTATTTT
CSARDTDHVGDTQYF
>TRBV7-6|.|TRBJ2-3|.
TGTGCCAGCAGCCACGGGACTTCGATCACAGATACGCAGTATTTT
CASSHGTSITDTQYF
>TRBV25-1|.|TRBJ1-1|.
TGTGCCGGCAGTGAATTAGGAGGGAAGGGTAGGACTGAAGCTTTCTTT
CAGSELGGKGRTEAFF
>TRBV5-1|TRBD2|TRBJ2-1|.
TGCGCCAGCAGCAGAGGGGCTAGCGGGAGAAATGAGCAGTTCTTC
CASSRGASGRNEQFF
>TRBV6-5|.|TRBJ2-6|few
TGTGCCAGCAGTTACTCGATACCGGGGGTGGCCAACGTCCTGACTTTC
CASSYSIPGVANVLTF
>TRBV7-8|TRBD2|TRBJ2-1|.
TGTGCCAGCAGGGCCGGGACTAGCGGCTACAATGAGCAGTTCTTC
CASRAGTSGYNEQFF
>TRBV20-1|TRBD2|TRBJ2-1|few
TGCAGTGCTAGCGGACTAGCGGCCTACAATGAGCAGTTCTTC
CSASGLAAYNEQFF
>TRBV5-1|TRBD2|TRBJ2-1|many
TGCGCCAGCAGCTTGGGGACTAGCGGAGGCTACAATGAGCAGTTCTTC
CASSLGTSGGYNEQFF
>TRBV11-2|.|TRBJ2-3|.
TGTGCCAGCAGCTTATGGGATCTCACAGATACGCAGTATTTT
CASSLWDLTDTQYF
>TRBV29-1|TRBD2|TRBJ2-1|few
TGCAGCGTTGAGCGGGGGAGCTCCTACAATGAGCAGTTCTTC
CSVERGSSYNEQFF
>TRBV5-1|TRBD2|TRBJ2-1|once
TGCGCCAGCAGCTTGGGACTAGCGGGAATGGGTGAGCAGTTCTTC
CASSLGLAGMGEQFF
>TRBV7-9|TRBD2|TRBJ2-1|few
TGTGCCAGCATACCAGGGACTAGCGGGAGGGCTGAGGCCAATGAGCAGTTCTTC
CASIPGTSGRAEANEQFF
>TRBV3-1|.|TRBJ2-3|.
TGTGCCAGCAGCCAAGTCCCTTTTGGGCTCCCTGGCACAGATACGCAGTATTTT
CASSQVPFGLPGTDTQYF
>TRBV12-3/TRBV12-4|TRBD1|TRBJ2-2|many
TGTGCCAGCACCCGGGACAGCTCGAACACCGGGGAGCTGTTTTTT
CASTRDSSNTGELFF
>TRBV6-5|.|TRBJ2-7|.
TGTGCCAGCAGGGAGGGGGCGTTGGGCGAGCAGTACTTC
CASREGALGEQYF
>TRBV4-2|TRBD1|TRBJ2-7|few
TGTGCCAGCAGCCAGGAAGGACAGGGTTCGGGGTCTTACGAGCAGTACTTC
CASSQEGQGSGSYEQYF
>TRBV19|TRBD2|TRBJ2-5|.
TGTGCCAGTAGTGGGCTGACTAGCGGGAGGGCAGAGACCCAGTACTTC
CASSGLTSGRAETQYF
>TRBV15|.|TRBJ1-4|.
TGTGCCACCAGCATTGTAGCAGGGATTAATGAAAAACTGTTTTTT
CATSIVAGINEKLFF
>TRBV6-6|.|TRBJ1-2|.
TGTGCCAGCAGGGACGCAGGGAACTATGGCTACACCTTC
CASRDAGNYGYTF
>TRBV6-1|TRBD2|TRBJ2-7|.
TGTGCCAGCAGTGATCGCGGGAGGGCCCCCTACGAGCAGTACTTC
CASSDRGRAPYEQYF
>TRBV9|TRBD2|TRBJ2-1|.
TGTGCCAGCAGCGTAGGCGGGAGTATCGTAAATGAGCAGTTCTTC
CASSVGGSIVNEQFF
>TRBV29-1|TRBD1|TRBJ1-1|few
TGCAGCGTTGCGACAGGGGGCACGAACACTGAAGCTTTCTTT
CSVATGGTNTEAFF
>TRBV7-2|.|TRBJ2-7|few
TGTGCCAGCAGCCCCCCTATCGCAGGGCTCGAGCAGTACTTC
CASSPPIAGLEQYF
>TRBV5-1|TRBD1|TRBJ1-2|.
TGCGCCAGCAGCCTCCAACCGACAGGGCAGAATGGCTACACCTTC
CASSLQPTGQNGYTF
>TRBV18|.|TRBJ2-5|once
TGTGCCAGCTCACCACCGGACCAGTACCAAGAGACCCAGTACTTC
CASSPPDQYQETQYF
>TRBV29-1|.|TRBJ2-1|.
TGCAGCGCCGCTAGTTCCCCCAATGAGCAGTTCTTC
CSAASSPNEQFF
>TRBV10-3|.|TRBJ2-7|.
TGTGCCATCAGTGAGCCGGCTGACGAGCAGTACTTC
CAISEPADEQYF
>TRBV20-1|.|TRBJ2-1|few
TGCAGTGCCAGAATCGGAGTTGTTGATGAGCAGTTCTTC
CSARIGVVDEQFF
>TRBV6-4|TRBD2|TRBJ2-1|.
TGTGCCAGCAGTCCTAAACATCCCGGGGCTAGCGGGACCCCCAATGAGCAGTTCTTC
CASSPKHPGASGTPNEQFF
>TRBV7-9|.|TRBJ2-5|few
TGTGCCAGCAGTCGGCCAGCGGGCACCCAGTACTTC
CASSRPAGTQYF
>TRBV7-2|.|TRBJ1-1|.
TGTGCCAGCAGCTTCTACCAGTCTCTACCCCAAGAAGCTTTCTTT
CASSFYQSLPQEAFF
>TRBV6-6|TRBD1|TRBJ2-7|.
TGTGCCAGCAGTTACAGGGACAGTTCTTACTCCTACGAGCAGTACTTC
CASSYRDSSYSYEQYF
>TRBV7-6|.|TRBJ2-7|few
TGTGCCAGCAGCCCCCGGGACTGGACCTACGAGCAGTACTTC
CASSPRDWTYEQYF
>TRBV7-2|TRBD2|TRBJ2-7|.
TGTGCCAGCAGCCTTAGCGGGGGCCAACTCTACGAGCAGTACTTC
CASSLSGGQLYEQYF
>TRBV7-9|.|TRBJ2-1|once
TGTGCCAGCAGCTTGAATCTGGCGCTGTACAATGAGCAGTTCTTC
CASSLNLALYNEQFF
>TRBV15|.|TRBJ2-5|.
TGTGCCACCAGCAGGCTCGGGACACTTCAAGAGACCCAGTACTTC
CATSRLGTLQETQYF
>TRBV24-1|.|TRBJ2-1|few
TGTGCCACCAGTGACATGACAGGCCATCGGCTGTTCTTC
CATSDMTGHRLFF
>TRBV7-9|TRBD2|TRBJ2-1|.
TGTGCCAGCAGCCACGGGACTAGCGGGAACGATGAGCAGTTCTTC
CASSHGTSGNDEQFF
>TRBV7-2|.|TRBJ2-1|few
TGTGCCAGCAGCTTATTCAGCGGAGGCCAGGCCTTCTACAATGAGCAGTTCTTC
CASSLFSGGQAFYNEQFF